The sequence of this T cell receptor (beta chain) was determined in a study of identifying expanded T cells in peripheral blood. With respect to this clone: The antigen is unknown.

The study's findings and limits: Across healthy donors, higher total template counts meant significantly greater approximately two-week count variance.

Collection occurred without any documented infections or immune events in donors. Repertoires were generated with immunoSEQ multiplex PCR, while TCRdb's copy carries only in-frame clones and drops some. The sample lists roughly 100,000 clones; approximately 89% were seen once. The sample taken for sequencing was blood. This TCR was recovered from a person aged 18-70 years in good health.

In DNA, the CDR3 is TGTGCCTGCTGGACAGGGACGGGTGAAAAACTGTTTTTT. It is translated as CACWTGTGEKLFF. This chain joins TRBV30 and TRBJ1-4; 8 bases match TRBD1. CDR1 GTSNPN and CDR2 SVGIG come from the germline V gene (reference sequence). The CDR3 totals 13 residues. V lost 6 bases and J lost 7; bases outside the gene matches: 7.